The clone carrying this TCR beta chain appeared many times. This record belongs to a study of blood T cells in healthy people across ages. A second PCR of about 7 to 12 cycles used a sample-barcoded 5' primer and a J-beta primer mix. TCRdb redid the calling of the 5' RACE reads with MiXCR, one entry per CDR3 protein. The profile shows some 690,000 distinct CDR3 sequences, 22% of them singletons. Germline CDR1 and CDR2: LGHDT and YNNKEL (reference sequence). This CDR3 comprises 15 residues. Trimming removed 2 bases at V and 3 bases at J, with 12 bases between. The rearrangement uses TRBV3-1 and TRBJ2-3; possible D gene TRBD2, 6 bases. The receptor comes from a man aged 70-80 years in good health. Sample: blood. The CDR3 sequence is CASSQRLGRTDTQYF. The CDR3 DNA sequence: TGTGCCAGCAGCCAAAGACTAGGGAGGACAGATACGCAGTATTTT.